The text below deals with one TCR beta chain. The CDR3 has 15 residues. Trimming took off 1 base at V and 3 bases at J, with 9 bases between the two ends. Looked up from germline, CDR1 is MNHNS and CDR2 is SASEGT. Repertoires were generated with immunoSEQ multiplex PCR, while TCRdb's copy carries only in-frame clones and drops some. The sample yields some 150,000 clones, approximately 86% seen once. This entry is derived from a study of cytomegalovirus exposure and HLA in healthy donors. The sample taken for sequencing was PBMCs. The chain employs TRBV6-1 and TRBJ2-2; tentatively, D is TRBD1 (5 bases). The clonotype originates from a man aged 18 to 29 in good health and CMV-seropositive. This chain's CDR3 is CASSEELGDTGELFF. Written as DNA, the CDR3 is TGTGCCAGCAGTGAAGAGCTAGGGGACACCGGGGAGCTGTTTTTT.